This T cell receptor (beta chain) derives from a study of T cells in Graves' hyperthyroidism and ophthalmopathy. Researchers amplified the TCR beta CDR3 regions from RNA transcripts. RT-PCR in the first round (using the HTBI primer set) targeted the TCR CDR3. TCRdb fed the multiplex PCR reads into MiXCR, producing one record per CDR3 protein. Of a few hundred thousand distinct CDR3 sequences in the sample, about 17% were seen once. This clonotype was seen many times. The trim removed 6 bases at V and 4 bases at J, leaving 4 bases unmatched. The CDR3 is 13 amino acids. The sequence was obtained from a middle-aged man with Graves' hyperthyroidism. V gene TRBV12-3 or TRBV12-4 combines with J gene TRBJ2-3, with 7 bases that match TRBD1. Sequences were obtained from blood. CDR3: CASREGAADTQYF. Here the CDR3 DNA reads TGTGCCAGCAGAGAGGGGGCGGCAGATACGCAGTATTTT.